This TCR beta chain was sequenced for a study of siplizumab effects on memory and regulatory T cells. Study-level points and caveats: Both greater diversity than memory cells and a major contribution to the alloresponse seemed to characterize naive T cells. The suppressive capacity of proliferating Tregs from siplizumab cultures remained unconfirmed.

Using three donor pairs, the authors sequenced unstimulated naive, memory, effector memory and TEMRA subsets. This clone was detected only a few times. Its antigen is unidentified. Generated by immunoSEQ multiplex PCR, the TCRdb table keeps only in-frame clones and is missing some. The sample yields around 65,000 clones, around 80% seen once. The V end was cut by 3 bases, the J end by 3 bases, with 6 bases between. There are 13 residues in the CDR3. CDR1 is KGHSH and CDR2 is LQKENI in the germline V gene. This clonotype was sampled from a human donor in good health. The chain links TRBV18 to TRBJ1-5; the D gene is possibly TRBD1 (6 bases). The sequencing input was memory CD4+ T cells sorted from blood. CDR3 protein: CASSPGHNQPQHF. Here the CDR3 DNA reads TGTGCCAGCTCACCGGGACACAATCAGCCCCAGCATTTT. Full variable domain (rest looked up from reference TRBV18 and TRBJ1-5): NAGVMQNPRHLVRRRGQEARLRCSPMKGHSHVYWYRQLPEEGLKFMVYLQKENIIDESGMPKERFSAEFPKEGPSILRIQQVVRGDSAAYFCASSPGHNQPQHFGDGTRLSIL.